The T cell receptor beta chain described here comes from a study of patients and donors after allogeneic stem cell transplantation. Germline assignment: CDR1 MGHRA and CDR2 YSYEKL. The CDR3 has 16 residues. Trimming pared 3 bases from V and 1 base from J, leaving 14 bases between. TCRdb used MiXCR to reprocess the RT-PCR reads, holding one entry per CDR3 protein. The sample yields 800,000 to 1,000,000 distinct CDR3 sequences, approximately 19% seen once. The TCR sequence derives from a human donor who was either an allogeneic HSCT recipient or a stem cell or donor lymphocyte infusion donor (not recorded which). It is not recorded whose cells these are; they may come from a transplant donor. The sample was blood, either unsorted or a sorted T cell fraction (not recorded which). The chain employs TRBV4-1 and TRBJ2-3; D remains unclear. The CDR3 DNA follows: TGCGCCAGCAGCCAGAGTACCCCTGGGGGCACAGATACGCAGTATTTT. Amino acid sequence: CASSQSTPGGTDTQYF.